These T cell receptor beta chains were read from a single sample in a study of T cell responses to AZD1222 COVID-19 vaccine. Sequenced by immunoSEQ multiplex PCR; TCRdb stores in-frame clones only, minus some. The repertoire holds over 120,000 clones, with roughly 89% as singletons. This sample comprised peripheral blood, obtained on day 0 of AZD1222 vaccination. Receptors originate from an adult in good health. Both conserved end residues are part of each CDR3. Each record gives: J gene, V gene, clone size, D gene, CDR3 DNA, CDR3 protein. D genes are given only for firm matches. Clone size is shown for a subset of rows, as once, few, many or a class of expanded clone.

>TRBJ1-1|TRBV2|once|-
TGTGCCAGCTCCCTAGCCTCGGGAACTGAAGCTTTCTTT
CASSLASGTEAFF
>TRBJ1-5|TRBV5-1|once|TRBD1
TGCGCCAGCAGCTTGGGGACAGGGGTTAATCAGCCCCAGCATTTT
CASSLGTGVNQPQHF
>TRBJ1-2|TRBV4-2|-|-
TGTGCCAGCAGCCCACAGCGTCCGAGACGGCTAAACTATGGCTACACCTTC
CASSPQRPRRLNYGYTF
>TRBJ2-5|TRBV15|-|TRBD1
TGTGCCACCAGCAGAGAGGGACAGGGCCCAGTAGCCCAGTACTTC
CATSREGQGPVAQYF
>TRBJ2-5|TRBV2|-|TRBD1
TGTGCCAGCGAAGGGATGACAGGGGGGCAAGAGACCCAGTACTTC
CASEGMTGGQETQYF
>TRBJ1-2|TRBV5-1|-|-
TGCGCCAGCAGCTTGGATCTAACCTCCTATGGCTACACCTTC
CASSLDLTSYGYTF
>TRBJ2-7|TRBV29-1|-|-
TGCAGCGTTGAAGATCCCCAGGGCGCCTACGAGCAGTACTTC
CSVEDPQGAYEQYF
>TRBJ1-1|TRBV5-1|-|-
TGCGCCAGCAGCTTGGTCGGGACCCAGGTCGCTGAAGCTTTCTTT
CASSLVGTQVAEAFF
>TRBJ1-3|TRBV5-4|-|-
TGTGCCAGCAGCGTGACTGGTGGTGTAGACGGAAACACCATATATTTT
CASSVTGGVDGNTIYF
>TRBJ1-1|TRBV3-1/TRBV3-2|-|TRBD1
TGTGCCAGCAGCCAAGGACTCTGGACAGGCCGCACTGAAGCTTTCTTT
CASSQGLWTGRTEAFF
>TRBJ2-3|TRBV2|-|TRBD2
TGTGCCAGCAGGGCTAGACTAGCGGGAGCGGGAGATACGCAGTATTTT
CASRARLAGAGDTQYF
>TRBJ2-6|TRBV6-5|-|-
TGTGCCAGCAGTTACTTAGTTAGCTCTGGGGCCAACGTCCTGACTTTC
CASSYLVSSGANVLTF
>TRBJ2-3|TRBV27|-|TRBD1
TGTGCCAGCAGGGGACAGGGAAGGTTTGGTACGCAGTATTTT
CASRGQGRFGTQYF
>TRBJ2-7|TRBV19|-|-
TGTGCCAGTAGTCCAAGGGCAGACTACGAGCAGTACTTC
CASSPRADYEQYF
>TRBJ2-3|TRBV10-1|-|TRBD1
TGCGCCAGCGCTCCTGACAGGGGGTCGGCAGATACGCAGTATTTT
CASAPDRGSADTQYF
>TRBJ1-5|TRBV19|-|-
TGTGCCAGTAGTATCGCTCGGGGTCAGCCCCAGCATTTT
CASSIARGQPQHF
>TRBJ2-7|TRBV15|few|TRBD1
TGTGCCACCAGCAGAGGTACAGGGGGCTCGCACGAGCAGTACTTC
CATSRGTGGSHEQYF
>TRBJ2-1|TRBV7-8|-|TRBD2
TGTGCCAGCAGCCCTACTAGCGGGATGTATAATGAGCAGTTCTTC
CASSPTSGMYNEQFF
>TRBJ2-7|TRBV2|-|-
TGTGCCAGCAGTGGGGCCGGGACAAGAGTCTACGAGCAGTACTTC
CASSGAGTRVYEQYF
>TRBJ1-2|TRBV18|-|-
TGTGCCAGCTCAACACGCGACTATGGCTACACCTTC
CASSTRDYGYTF
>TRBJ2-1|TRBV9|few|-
TGTGCCAGCAGCGTAATAGCGGATCCCTCCCACAATGAGCAGTTCTTC
CASSVIADPSHNEQFF
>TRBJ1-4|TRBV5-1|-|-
TGCGCCAGCAGCTTGGACAGGGCTGATGAAAAACTGTTTTTT
CASSLDRADEKLFF
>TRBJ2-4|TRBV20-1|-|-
TGCAGTGGCGTAACCAAAAACATTCAGTACTTC
CSGVTKNIQYF
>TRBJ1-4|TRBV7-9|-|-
TGTGCCAGCAGCTTAGGACAGGCCACTGAAAAACTGTTTTTT
CASSLGQATEKLFF
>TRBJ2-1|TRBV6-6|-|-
TGTGCCAGCAGTCAGACGGGCGTTCACAATGAGCAGTTCTTC
CASSQTGVHNEQFF
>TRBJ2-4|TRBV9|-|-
TGTGCCAGCAGCGTAGGAGGCGGAACTAAAAACATTCAGTACTTC
CASSVGGGTKNIQYF
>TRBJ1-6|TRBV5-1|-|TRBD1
TGCGCCAGCAGCTCCGGACAGGGCGGTTATAATTCACCCCTCCACTTT
CASSSGQGGYNSPLHF
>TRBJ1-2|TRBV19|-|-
TGTGCCACCAGTAGCCGAAACTATGGCTACACCTTC
CATSSRNYGYTF
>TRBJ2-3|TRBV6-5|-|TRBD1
TGTGCCAGCAGAAGTTACAGGGGGGCCTGGGATACGCAGTATTTT
CASRSYRGAWDTQYF
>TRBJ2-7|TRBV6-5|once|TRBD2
TGTGCCAGCAGTTACACTAGCGGGGATTACGAGCAGTACTTC
CASSYTSGDYEQYF
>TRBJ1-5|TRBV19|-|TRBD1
TGTGCCAGTAGTATACACAGGGGTAGTCAGCCCCAGCATTTT
CASSIHRGSQPQHF
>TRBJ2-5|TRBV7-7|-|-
TGTGCCAGCAGCTTGGCAGTGCAAGAGACCCAGTACTTC
CASSLAVQETQYF
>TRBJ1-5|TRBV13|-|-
TGTGCCAGCCGGGCGGGGAATCAGCCCCAGCATTTT
CASRAGNQPQHF
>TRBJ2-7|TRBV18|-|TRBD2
TGTGCCAGCTCCCCCGGGACTAGCGGGAACGCCTACGAGCAGTACTTC
CASSPGTSGNAYEQYF
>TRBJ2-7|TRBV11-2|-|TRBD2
TGTGCCAGCAGCTTATCGGGACGGGGGGTCTACGAGCAGTACTTC
CASSLSGRGVYEQYF
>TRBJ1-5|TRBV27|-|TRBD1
TGTGCCAGCAGTTGGACAGGGTCTGCTCAGCCCCAGCATTTT
CASSWTGSAQPQHF
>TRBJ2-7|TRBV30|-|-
TGTGCCTGGAGTCAGTCAGGGTACGAGCAGTACTTC
CAWSQSGYEQYF
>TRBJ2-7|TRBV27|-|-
TGTGCCAGCAGTCCGATGATTACTTCCTACGAGCAGTACTTC
CASSPMITSYEQYF
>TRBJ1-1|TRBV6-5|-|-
TGTGCCAGCATCCTTTTTGAAGCTTTCTTT
CASILFEAFF
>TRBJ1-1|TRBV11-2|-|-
TGTGCCAGCAGCCCCCTTCGGGGGCGCTTGACTGAAGCTTTCTTT
CASSPLRGRLTEAFF
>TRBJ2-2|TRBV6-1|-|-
TGTGCCAGCAGTGAGGGGACGGTCGGGGAGCTGTTTTTT
CASSEGTVGELFF
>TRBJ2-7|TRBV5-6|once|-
TGTGCCAGCAGCTTCCGATGGGAGCAGTACTTC
CASSFRWEQYF
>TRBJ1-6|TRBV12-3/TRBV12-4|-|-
TGTGCCAGCAGTTGGGCAGATTCACCCCTCCACTTT
CASSWADSPLHF
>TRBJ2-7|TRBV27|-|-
TGTGCCAGCCGTCCCGTCGACTACGAGCAGTACTTC
CASRPVDYEQYF
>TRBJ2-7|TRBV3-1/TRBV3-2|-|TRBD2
TGTGCCAGCAGCCAACTAGCGGCTTCCTACGAGCAGTACTTC
CASSQLAASYEQYF
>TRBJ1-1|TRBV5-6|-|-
TGTGCCAGCAGCTTCAGGACATCCGAAGCTTTCTTT
CASSFRTSEAFF
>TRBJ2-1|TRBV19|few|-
TGTGCCAGTAGTATACCCGGGGTCTACAATGAGCAGTTCTTC
CASSIPGVYNEQFF
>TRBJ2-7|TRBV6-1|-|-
TGTGCCAGCAGTGAAGCCGAAGGTAGCGGATACGAGCAGTACTTC
CASSEAEGSGYEQYF